Each of the 9 T cell receptor beta chains below was sequenced from the same sample in a study of blood T cells in healthy people across ages. Using a J-beta primer mix together with a sample-barcoded 5' primer, a second PCR was run for about 7 to 12 cycles. TCRdb fed the 5' RACE reads into MiXCR, producing one record per CDR3 protein. The table shows 1.2 million to 1.5 million distinct CDR3 sequences, with about 40% occurring only once. The sample taken for sequencing was blood. The receptors originated from a woman younger than 35 in good health.

The chain joins TRBV4-1 to TRBJ2-7; perhaps D is TRBD1 or TRBD2 (5 bases each). Germline V gene lookup returns CDR1 MGHRA and CDR2 YSYEKL. The germline V and J ends were trimmed by 0 bases and 1 base, with 13 bases remaining between them. The CDR3 extends over 16 amino acids. The CDR3 sequence: CASSQEGTYRSYEQYF. CDR3 coding DNA: TGCGCCAGCAGCCAAGAAGGGACGTATCGTTCCTACGAGCAGTACTTC.

The table lists this clonotype with a few counts. The chain has TRBV25-1 and TRBJ1-2, with D perhaps matching TRBD1 (5 bases). CDR1 is MGHDK and CDR2 is SYGVNS in the germline V gene. Trimming removed 4 bases from V and 7 bases from J, with 13 bases in between. The CDR3 contains 13 residues. The CDR3 DNA is TGTGCCAGCAGTGCACTCGGGGGTGGTGGCTACACCTTC. Encoded protein: CASSALGGGGYTF.

The V call is TRBV28, the J call TRBJ1-2; 11 nucleotides agree with TRBD1. The germline V gene encodes CDR1 MDHEN and CDR2 SYDVKM. This CDR3 region has 18 residues. Losses at the gene ends were 5 bases for V and 4 bases for J; bases not matched to a gene: 15. The CDR3 nucleotides are TGTGCCAGCAGTCGAGGGGCGGGACAGGGGGGGATCTCCTATGGCTACACCTTC. Its protein is CASSRGAGQGGISYGYTF.

The chain uses TRBV12-3 or TRBV12-4 and TRBJ2-5, with D possibly matching TRBD1 (5 bases). The CDR3 spans 15 residues. V lost 2 bases to trimming and J lost 2 bases, with 12 bases between them. The CDR3 here is CASSLRGGKQETQYF. CDR3 nucleotide sequence: TGTGCCAGCAGTTTAAGGGGCGGTAAACAAGAGACCCAGTACTTC.

This clonotype has more than one count but fewer than ten. The rearrangement links TRBV5-1 to TRBJ1-2, with a weak D call TRBD1 (5 bases). The CDR3 loop spans 16 amino acids. V lost 4 bases and J lost 3, with 19 bases in between. The germline V gene has CDR1 SGHRS and CDR2 YFSETQ. Here the CDR3 DNA reads TGCGCCAGCAGCGGAACCGGGACCCAAGGCGACTATGGCTACACCTTC. It encodes CASSGTGTQGDYGYTF.

This clonotype was detected once. It may be a read error: a sequence one base away is much more abundant. The chain is built from TRBV5-1 and TRBJ1-1; D call uncertain. This CDR3 has 14 amino acids. The germline V gene encodes CDR1 SGHRS and CDR2 YFSETQ. The ends were cut back, 4 bases at V and 1 base at J, with 11 bases in the middle. The CDR3 sequence: CASSVGTPNTEAFF. CDR3 sequence (DNA): TGCGCCAGCAGCGTGGGCACCCCGAACACTGAAGCTTTCTTT.

This clonotype was counted only a few times. The chain has TRBV5-1 and TRBJ1-2; 8 positions match TRBD1. V dropped 4 bases and J dropped 8; count of bases not matched to a gene: 7. The CDR3 runs 13 residues. Looked up from germline, CDR1 is SGHRS and CDR2 is YFSETQ. The DNA of the CDR3 is TGCGCCAGCAGCAGAGAGGACAGGGAAGGCTACACCTTC. Its protein product is CASSREDREGYTF. The full variable domain, its missing parts supplied by reference TRBV5-1 and TRBJ1-2, is KAGVTQTPRYLIKTRGQQVTLSCSPISGHRSVSWYQQTPGQGLQFLFEYFSETQRNKGNFPGRFSGRQFSNSRSEMNVSTLELGDSALYLCASSREDREGYTFGSGTRLTVV.

The CDR3 here is CASTLKVGSDTQYF. The CDR3 nucleotides read TGTGCCAGCACTCTGAAGGTGGGATCAGATACGCAGTATTTT. The chain couples TRBV11-2 to TRBJ2-3; D gene uncertain. V was shortened by 7 bases and J by 4 bases, with 15 bases between the two germline ends. The CDR3 length is 14 residues. Germline-derived CDR1 and CDR2 are SGHAT and FQNNGV. Based on the CDR3 plus reference TRBV11-2 and TRBJ2-3, the full variable domain is EAGVAQSPRYKIIEKRQSVAFWCNPISGHATLYWYQQILGQGPKLLIQFQNNGVVDDSQLPKDRFSAERLKGVDSTLKIQPAKLEDSAVYLCASTLKVGSDTQYFGPGTRLTVL.

The rearrangement links TRBV7-9 to TRBJ1-1; D uncertain. Germline V gene lookup returns CDR1 SEHNR and CDR2 FQNEAQ (reference sequence). Trimming stripped 8 bases from V and 2 bases from J, with 24 bases between. CDR3 length: 17 residues. This CDR3 is CASRLPVREGLNTEAFF. The CDR3 DNA reads as TGTGCCAGCCGACTGCCAGTGAGGGAAGGATTAAACACTGAAGCTTTCTTT.